Presented here are 30 T cell receptor beta chains from one specimen sequenced in a study of T cell responses to AZD1222 COVID-19 vaccine. Method: immunoSEQ multiplex PCR; TCRdb's copy keeps in-frame clones and lacks some. The sample has fewer than 120,000 clones, over 85% seen once. The sample here was peripheral blood, taken 28 days after the second AZD1222 dose. The receptors here all came from an adult who received the AZD1222 COVID-19 vaccine.

J is TRBJ2-5 and V is TRBV6-1; no definite D call. Trimming took 1 base from V and 3 from J, leaving 9 bases between them. This CDR3 comprises 14 residues. Germline CDR1 is MNHNS and CDR2 is SASEGT. The CDR3 spells CASSEGLPKETQYF. Written as DNA, the CDR3 is TGTGCCAGCAGTGAAGGACTCCCAAAAGAGACCCAGTACTTC.

The gene calls are TRBV7-3 and TRBJ2-1; 8 bases line up with TRBD2. The J segment lost 3 bases and the V segment lost 2 bases, leaving 9 bases of the junction unmatched. CDR1 and CDR2 from the germline V gene are SGHTA and FQGTGA. The CDR3 runs to 17 residues. The CDR3, as DNA: TGTGCCAGCAGCTTATTACAGGGACTAGGTGGCTACAATGAGCAGTTCTTC. It translates to CASSLLQGLGGYNEQFF.

The rearrangement joins TRBV7-3 to TRBJ2-1, with D perhaps TRBD2 (5 bases). The V gene lost 2 bases and the J gene lost 7 bases, with 6 bases spanning the gap. The CDR3 consists of 12 residues. The germline CDR1 and CDR2 sequences are SGHTA and FQGTGA. The CDR3 here is CASSLSGNEQFF. DNA for the CDR3: TGTGCCAGCAGCTTATCGGGGAATGAGCAGTTCTTC. Drawing the rest from reference TRBV7-3 and TRBJ2-1, the complete variable domain is GAGVSQTPSNKVTEKGKYVELRCDPISGHTALYWYRQSLGQGPEFLIYFQGTGAADDSGLPNDRFFAVRPEGSVSTLKIQRTERGDSAVYLCASSLSGNEQFFGPGTRLTVL.

This clone occurred once. The chain uses TRBV14 and TRBJ1-1, with unresolved D. V dropped 0 bases and J dropped 0 bases, with 8 bases sitting between them. CDR1 is SGHDN, CDR2 FVKESK, per germline. The CDR3 extends over 15 amino acids. CDR3 in amino acids: CASSQDTLMNTEAFF. The DNA for the CDR3 is TGTGCCAGCAGCCAAGACACCCTCATGAACACTGAAGCTTTCTTT.

V usage is TRBV5-1 and J usage is TRBJ1-1; D is perhaps TRBD1 (6 bases). The V end was cut by 0 bases, the J end by 4 bases, with 7 bases between. The CDR3 length is 13 residues. In germline, CDR1 is SGHRS, CDR2 YFSETQ. The CDR3 protein is CASSLEGGTEAFF. The CDR3 bases are TGCGCCAGCAGCTTGGAGGGGGGCACTGAAGCTTTCTTT.

The chain joins TRBV4-1 to TRBJ2-3; 7 bases are a match to TRBD1. The CDR3 has 17 residues. The junction had 8 bases not matched to a gene; V was cut back by 1 base and J by 1 base. Germline CDR1 is MGHRA and CDR2 is YSYEKL. DNA of the CDR3: TGCGCCAGCAGCCAAGGGTCCTACAGGGGCCGCACAGATACGCAGTATTTT. Protein product: CASSQGSYRGRTDTQYF.

This chain joins TRBV2 and TRBJ2-6; D call uncertain. The CDR3 is made up of 14 amino acids. Germline V gene lookup returns CDR1 SNHLY and CDR2 FYNNEI. With 9 bases removed from V and 0 bases from J, the gap between germline ends came to 9 bases. In nucleotides, the CDR3 is TGTGCCAGTTTATGGGGCTCTGGGGCCAACGTCCTGACTTTC. This gives the protein CASLWGSGANVLTF.

This chain uses TRBV7-9 with TRBJ1-2, with TRBD1 matching over 8 bases. This CDR3 contains 17 residues. J gave up 5 bases and V 1 base, and 12 bases lay outside the gene matches. Looked up from germline, CDR1 is SEHNR and CDR2 is FQNEAQ (reference sequence). CDR3 protein: CASSLGQGAKIRYGYTF. DNA for the CDR3: TGTGCCAGCAGCTTAGGTCAGGGGGCGAAGATAAGGTATGGCTACACCTTC.

The V and J genes are TRBV7-2 and TRBJ2-1, with D uncertain. V dropped 5 bases and J dropped 2 bases, with 7 bases sitting between them. Per germline, CDR1 SGHTA and CDR2 FQGNSA. This CDR3 is 13 amino acids long. In nucleotides, the CDR3 is TGTGCCAGCAGCCCCGCTGCCTACAATGAGCAGTTCTTC. Translating gives CASSPAAYNEQFF. Full variable domain (rest looked up from reference TRBV7-2 and TRBJ2-1): GAGVSQSPSNKVTEKGKDVELRCDPISGHTALYWYRQSLGQGLEFLIYFQGNSAPDKSGLPSDRFSAERTGGSVSTLTIQRTQQEDSAVYLCASSPAAYNEQFFGPGTRLTVL.

The genes are TRBV11-3 and TRBJ1-2; TRBD1 agrees at 8 bases. Germline V gives CDR1 SGHNT, CDR2 YENEEA. CDR3 length equals 14 residues. The V segment lost 5 bases and the J segment 7 bases; nucleotides outside the gene matches: 9. The CDR3: CASSLRVQGGGYTF. The CDR3 nucleotides read TGTGCCAGCAGCCTCAGGGTACAGGGGGGTGGCTACACCTTC.

The chain uses TRBV5-5 and TRBJ2-7; 8 bases agree with TRBD1. The CDR3 is 15 residues long. Per the germline V gene, CDR1 is SGHKS and CDR2 is YYEKEE (reference sequence). With V trimmed by 4 bases and J by 5 bases, 11 bases remained unmatched. CDR3 region: CASSRGQAVLDEQYF. The CDR3 nucleotides are TGTGCCAGCAGCCGGGGACAGGCAGTTCTTGACGAGCAGTACTTC.

The chain joins TRBV7-9 to TRBJ1-1; no clear D gene. The germline gives CDR1 SEHNR, CDR2 FQNEAQ (reference sequence). Trimming stripped 2 bases from V and 0 bases from J, with 7 bases between. This CDR3 spans 14 amino acids. This CDR3 is CASSLHRMNTEAFF. DNA of the CDR3: TGTGCCAGCAGCTTACACAGAATGAACACTGAAGCTTTCTTT.

The chain recombines TRBV10-1 with TRBJ2-1; 9 bases align to TRBD1. The germline CDR1 and CDR2 sequences are WNHNN and SYGVQD (reference sequence). The CDR3 consists of 16 residues. After removal of 2 bases from V and 2 bases from J, the junction contained 4 bases not matched to a gene. The chain's CDR3 is CASSEGTGGPYNEQFF. Written as DNA, the CDR3 is TGCGCCAGCAGTGAGGGAACAGGGGGCCCCTACAATGAGCAGTTCTTC.

V usage is TRBV6-1 and J usage is TRBJ1-2; 9 nucleotides agree with TRBD1. Looked up from germline, CDR1 is MNHNS and CDR2 is SASEGT. This CDR3 contains 15 residues. Trimming removed 0 bases from V and 5 bases from J; junction bases left unmatched: 4. The CDR3 DNA sequence: TGTGCCAGCAGTGAAGCGCCCGGGACAGGGTATGGCTACACCTTC. This sequence encodes CASSEAPGTGYGYTF.

The chain joins TRBV6-5 to TRBJ2-7, with a tentative D call TRBD1 (6 bases). The CDR3 spans 14 residues. V shed 6 bases and J shed 2 bases, with 14 bases lying between them. Germline values: CDR1 MNHEY, CDR2 SVGAGI. Here the CDR3 DNA reads TGTGCCAGCAGCCGATACAGGGCTCCCTACGAGCAGTACTTC. Its protein product is CASSRYRAPYEQYF.

This sequence joins TRBV5-6 and TRBJ1-2, with D tentatively TRBD1 (5 bases). The CDR3 spans 12 residues. Trimming shortened V by 4 bases and J by 8 bases, and 12 bases separated the two germline ends. Germline CDR1 SGHDT, CDR2 YYEEEE. The CDR3 region has the DNA TGTGCCAGCAGCCAGCAGGGTGTCGGCTACACCTTC. This translates into CASSQQGVGYTF.

This chain joins TRBV9 and TRBJ1-2; D remains unclear. Germline V gives CDR1 SGDLS, CDR2 YYNGEE. This CDR3 region has 14 residues. V lost 2 bases and J lost 4, with 12 bases in between. CDR3 in DNA: TGTGCCAGCAGCGTTGTTGTCAGGACCTATGGCTACACCTTC. This gives the protein CASSVVVRTYGYTF.

The genes are TRBV19 and TRBJ1-5; D uncertain. This CDR3 region has 15 residues. Trimming pared 8 bases from V and 1 base from J, leaving 15 bases between. Germline V gene lookup returns CDR1 LNHDA and CDR2 SQIVND (reference sequence). The CDR3: CASAGRSSSNQPQHF. The CDR3 DNA sequence: TGTGCCAGTGCGGGGAGGAGTTCAAGCAATCAGCCCCAGCATTTT.

This clone was detected a few times. In DNA form, the CDR3 reads TGTGCCAGCAGTCCGCAGGGGTACACCGGGGAGCTGTTTTTT. Translating it yields CASSPQGYTGELFF. The rearrangement joins TRBV7-7 to TRBJ2-2; a weak D match, TRBD1 (6 bases). Trimming pared 6 bases from V and 3 bases from J, leaving 11 bases between. CDR1 SSHAT and CDR2 FNYEAQ come from the germline V gene (reference sequence). The CDR3 has 14 residues.

The chain has TRBV19 and TRBJ2-3, with a possible D match to TRBD2 (6 bases). The CDR3 covers 15 residues. In germline, CDR1 is LNHDA, CDR2 SQIVND (reference sequence). V was trimmed by 3 bases and J by 2 bases, leaving 12 bases between them. The CDR3, as DNA: TGTGCCAGTAGTATGGAGGGAGATACCACAGATACGCAGTATTTT. It codes for CASSMEGDTTDTQYF.

The table lists this clone with a count of one. The chain has TRBV29-1 and TRBJ1-1; D gene ambiguous. CDR1 SQVTM and CDR2 ANQGSEA come from the germline V gene. This CDR3 spans 12 amino acids. The V and J ends lost 3 bases and 3 bases respectively, with 8 bases between them. CDR3 in DNA: TGCAGCGTTGAGGTGGGGTACACTGAAGCTTTCTTT. This encodes CSVEVGYTEAFF.

This chain joins TRBV5-1 and TRBJ1-3, with D tentatively TRBD1 (5 bases). This CDR3 comprises 16 residues. Germline V gene sequence: CDR1 SGHRS, CDR2 YFSETQ. V gave up 1 base and J gave up 0 bases, with 11 bases separating them. In DNA form, the CDR3 reads TGCGCCAGCAGCTTGAGTGGGGCATACTCTGGAAACACCATATATTTT. Encoded protein: CASSLSGAYSGNTIYF.

This chain joins TRBV19 and TRBJ1-2; possibly TRBD1 for D (5 bases). The CDR3 consists of 15 residues. Trimming removed 0 bases at V and 4 bases at J, with 12 bases between. The germline gives CDR1 LNHDA, CDR2 SQIVND (reference sequence). The CDR3 is CASSIEADKSYGYTF. The DNA for the CDR3 is TGTGCCAGTAGTATAGAGGCGGACAAGAGCTATGGCTACACCTTC.

J is TRBJ1-1 and V is TRBV5-4; tentative D call: TRBD1 (6 bases). Germline CDR1 is SGHNT and CDR2 is YYREEE (reference sequence). V was cut by 4 bases and J by 1 base, with 17 bases left in between. The CDR3 is made up of 16 amino acids. CDR3 sequence: CASSQKKGQQNTEAFF. The DNA for the CDR3 is TGTGCCAGCAGCCAGAAAAAGGGACAACAGAACACTGAAGCTTTCTTT. Together with reference TRBV5-4 and TRBJ1-1, the CDR3 gives the full variable domain: ETGVTQSPTHLIKTRGQQVTLRCSSQSGHNTVSWYQQALGQGPQFIFQYYREEENGRGNFPPRFSGLQFPNYSSELNVNALELDDSALYLCASSQKKGQQNTEAFFGQGTRLTVV.

The rearrangement links TRBV15 to TRBJ2-3; 8 nucleotides agree with TRBD2. With V trimmed by 5 bases and J by 2 bases, 12 bases remained unmatched. The CDR3 contains 17 residues. Germline V gene lookup returns CDR1 LNHNV and CDR2 YYDKDF (reference sequence). The CDR3 here is CATSWDVAGLDTDTQYF. The CDR3, as DNA: TGTGCCACCAGCTGGGATGTAGCGGGGTTAGACACAGATACGCAGTATTTT.

A single count supports this clone. The chain has TRBV6-5 and TRBJ1-6; TRBD1 agrees at 11 bases. The CDR3 is 15 amino acids. The germline V gene has CDR1 MNHEY and CDR2 SVGAGI. The J segment lost 9 bases and the V segment lost 4 bases, leaving 5 bases of the junction unmatched. In nucleotides, the CDR3 is TGTGCCAGCAGTTTGGGACAGGGGGAGGGTTCACCCCTCCACTTT. Protein sequence: CASSLGQGEGSPLHF.

The chain couples TRBV7-9 to TRBJ2-7; 8 bases are shared with TRBD2. V was clipped by 0 bases and J by 3 bases; unmatched bases: 13. Germline CDR1 SEHNR, CDR2 FQNEAQ (reference sequence). There are 18 residues in the CDR3. The CDR3 sequence is CASSLAPYGRAIFYEQYF. DNA of the CDR3: TGTGCCAGCAGCTTAGCGCCTTACGGGAGGGCCATTTTCTACGAGCAGTACTTC.

This sequence joins TRBV29-1 and TRBJ1-2; D remains unclear. Germline values: CDR1 SQVTM, CDR2 ANQGSEA. The ends were cut back, 5 bases at V and 0 bases at J, with 7 bases in the middle. CDR3 length: 12 amino acids. CDR3 sequence: CSVRTANYGYTF. The CDR3 region has the DNA TGCAGCGTTAGAACAGCTAACTATGGCTACACCTTC.

This clone has more than one count but fewer than ten. The chain joins TRBV3-1 (or the pseudogene TRBV3-2) to TRBJ1-2, with D perhaps matching TRBD1 (6 bases). V dropped 3 bases and J dropped 4 bases, with 15 bases sitting between them. The CDR3 consists of 15 residues. The germline V gene has CDR1 LGHDT and CDR2 YNNKEL (reference sequence). The CDR3 DNA is TGTGCCAGCAGCCAGGCAGGGGACCTGGCCTATGGCTACACCTTC. Translating it yields CASSQAGDLAYGYTF.

As concerns this clone: The junction does not match germline at one end; this may be a read error. J is TRBJ2-3 and V is TRBV7-9, with D tentatively TRBD2 (7 bases). This CDR3 region has 14 residues. CDR1 SEHNR and CDR2 FQNEAQ come from the germline V gene (reference sequence). Here the CDR3 DNA reads TGTGCCAGCAGCCAGGCGGGGGCAGTCGCGCAGCTTCCTTTT. Translation gives CASSQAGAVAQLPF.